This TCR beta chain came from a study of blood T cells in healthy people across ages. Donors ranged from about 6 to 90 years old and were healthy Caucasians in Russia. Study-wide points: While age rose, TCR beta diversity per million T cells dropped in a roughly linear way. Higher naive T cell percentage went strongly together with higher TCR beta diversity.

Sample-barcoded 5' priming and a J-beta primer mix drove a second PCR of roughly 7 to 11 cycles. CDR3-containing paired-end reads numbered at least 2.5 million in each sample. One entry per CDR3 protein results from TCRdb running MiXCR on the 5' RACE reads. The sample lists about 730,000 distinct CDR3 sequences, roughly 45% occurring once. Of note for this clonotype: Its antigen is unidentified.

Germline V gene data show CDR1 as SGHVS and CDR2 as FQNEAQ. This CDR3 is built from 15 residues. V lost 5 bases and J lost 10; bases outside the gene matches: 13. The source is a woman aged 60-75 years in good health. The specimen sequenced was blood. The chain carries TRBV7-8 and TRBJ2-5; 10 bases align to TRBD2. In nucleotides, the CDR3 is TGTGCCAGCAGCCCCCCCGGGACTAGCGAAGCTATCCAGTACTTC. Translation gives CASSPPGTSEAIQYF.